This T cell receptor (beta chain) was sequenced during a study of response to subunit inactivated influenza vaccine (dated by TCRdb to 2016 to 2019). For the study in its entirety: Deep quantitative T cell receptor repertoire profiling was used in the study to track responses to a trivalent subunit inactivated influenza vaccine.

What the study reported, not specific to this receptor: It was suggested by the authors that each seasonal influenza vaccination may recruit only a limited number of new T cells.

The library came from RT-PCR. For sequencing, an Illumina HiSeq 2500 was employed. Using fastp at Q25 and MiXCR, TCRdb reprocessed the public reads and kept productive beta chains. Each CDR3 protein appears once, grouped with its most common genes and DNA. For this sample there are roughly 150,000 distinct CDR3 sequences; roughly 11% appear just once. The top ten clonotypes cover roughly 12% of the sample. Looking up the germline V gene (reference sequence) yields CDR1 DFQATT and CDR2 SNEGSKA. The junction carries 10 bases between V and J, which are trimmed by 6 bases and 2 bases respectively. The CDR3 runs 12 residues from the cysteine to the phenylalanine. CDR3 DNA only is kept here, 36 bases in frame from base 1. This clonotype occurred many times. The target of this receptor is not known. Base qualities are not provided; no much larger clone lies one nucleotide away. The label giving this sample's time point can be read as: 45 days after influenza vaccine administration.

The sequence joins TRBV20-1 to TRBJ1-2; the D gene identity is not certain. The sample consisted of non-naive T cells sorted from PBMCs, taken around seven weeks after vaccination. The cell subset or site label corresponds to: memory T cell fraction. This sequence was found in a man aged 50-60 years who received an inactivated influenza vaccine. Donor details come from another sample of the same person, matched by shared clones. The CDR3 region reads CSAHGRNYGYTF. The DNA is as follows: TGCAGTGCGCATGGACGGAACTATGGCTACACCTTC.